This TCR beta chain was found in a study of PD-1 blockade in classical Hodgkin lymphoma. Notes on the study in general: Compared with healthy donors, newly diagnosed patients reportedly showed lower baseline TCR diversity. Why the repertoires differ is still unclear, perhaps disease activity or prior therapy.

Using immunoSEQ multiplex PCR, the repertoire was profiled, and TCRdb retains in-frame clones only, with some absent. The sample records roughly 30,000 clones, more than 85% being singletons. Deletions cut 0 bases from V and 8 bases from J, with 11 bases between. There are 15 residues in the CDR3. Germline V CDR1 and CDR2: MNHEY, SVGAGI. This clone occurred once. Its antigen is not known. Time point noted: newly diagnosed, previously untreated cHL patient sample. Investigators isolated CD4+ T cells from thawed PBMCs through magnetic negative selection. The sequencing input was CD4+ T cells from blood. The V and J genes are TRBV6-5 and TRBJ1-6, with D perhaps matching TRBD1 (6 bases). This clonotype was sampled from a human donor with classical Hodgkin lymphoma. CDR3 DNA sequence: TGTGCCAGCAGTTACTCGTCACAGGGTTATTCACCCCTCCACTTT. Translated, it gives CASSYSSQGYSPLHF.